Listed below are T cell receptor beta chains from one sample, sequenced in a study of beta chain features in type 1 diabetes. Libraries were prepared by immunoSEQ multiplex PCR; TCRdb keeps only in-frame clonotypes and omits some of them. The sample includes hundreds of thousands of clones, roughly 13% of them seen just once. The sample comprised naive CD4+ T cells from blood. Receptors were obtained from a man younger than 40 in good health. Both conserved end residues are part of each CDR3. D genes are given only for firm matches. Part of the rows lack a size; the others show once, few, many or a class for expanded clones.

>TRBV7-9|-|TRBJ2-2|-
CASSLGQPHTGELFF
TGTGCCAGCAGCTTAGGACAGCCTCACACCGGGGAGCTGTTTTTT
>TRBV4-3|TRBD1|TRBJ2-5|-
CARTTGGRETQYF
TGCGCCAGGACGACAGGGGGTCGGGAGACCCAGTACTTC
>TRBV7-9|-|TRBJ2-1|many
CASSLDGPNEQFF
TGTGCCAGCAGCTTAGATGGGCCCAATGAGCAGTTCTTC
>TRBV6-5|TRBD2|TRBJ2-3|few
CASGLTSDTDTQYF
TGTGCCAGCGGTTTGACTAGCGACACAGATACGCAGTATTTT
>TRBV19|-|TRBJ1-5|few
CAISLGQPQHF
TGTGCCATTTCTTTGGGGCAGCCCCAGCATTTT
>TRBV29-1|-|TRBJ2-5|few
CSVEDAPWAQYF
TGCAGCGTTGAAGATGCGCCTTGGGCCCAGTACTTC
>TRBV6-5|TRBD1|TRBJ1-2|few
CASSPRQGLYGYTF
TGTGCCAGCAGTCCCAGACAGGGGCTCTATGGCTACACCTTC
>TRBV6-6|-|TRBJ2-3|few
CASSYSVVTDTQYF
TGTGCCAGCAGTTACTCGGTGGTAACAGATACGCAGTATTTT
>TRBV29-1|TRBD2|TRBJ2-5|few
CSVVFGGGPGETQYF
TGCAGCGTTGTTTTCGGCGGGGGGCCGGGAGAGACCCAGTACTTC
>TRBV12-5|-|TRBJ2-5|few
CASGFLAGETQYF
TGTGCTAGTGGTTTTTTAGCAGGAGAGACCCAGTACTTC
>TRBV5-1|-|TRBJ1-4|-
CASSLPGAGNEKLFF
TGCGCCAGCAGCTTGCCTGGGGCGGGTAATGAAAAACTGTTTTTT
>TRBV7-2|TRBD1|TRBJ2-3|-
CASSTKTGDTTDTQYF
TGTGCCAGCAGCACCAAGACAGGGGACACAACAGATACGCAGTATTTT
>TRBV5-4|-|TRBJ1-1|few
CASSLDAQANTEAFF
TGTGCCAGCAGCTTGGATGCCCAGGCGAACACTGAAGCTTTCTTT
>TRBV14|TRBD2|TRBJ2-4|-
CASSQDLASGGDIQYF
TGTGCCAGCAGCCAAGATTTGGCTAGCGGAGGGGACATTCAGTACTTC
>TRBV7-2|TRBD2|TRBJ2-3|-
CASSLIGTSGGAATQYF
TGTGCCAGCAGCTTAATTGGGACTAGCGGGGGGGCCGCGACGCAGTATTTT
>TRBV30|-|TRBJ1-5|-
CAWTAQPQHF
TGTGCCTGGACAGCCCAGCCCCAGCATTTT
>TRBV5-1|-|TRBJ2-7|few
CASSTGTGKLSSYEQYF
TGCGCCAGCAGCACAGGCACAGGAAAGTTAAGCTCCTACGAGCAGTACTTC
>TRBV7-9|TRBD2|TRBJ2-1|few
CASSSSGQRYEQFF
TGTGCCAGCAGCTCTAGCGGCCAGAGGTATGAGCAGTTCTTC
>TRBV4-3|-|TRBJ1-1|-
CASSQSVNTEAFF
TGCGCCAGCAGCCAATCGGTGAACACTGAAGCTTTCTTT
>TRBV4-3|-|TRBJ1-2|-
CASSPGAYTF
TGCGCCAGCAGCCCTGGGGCCTACACCTTC
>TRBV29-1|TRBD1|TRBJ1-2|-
CSARTGVYGYTF
TGCAGCGCCCGGACAGGGGTTTATGGCTACACCTTC
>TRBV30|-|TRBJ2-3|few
CAWSSGQHTDTQYF
TGTGCCTGGAGTTCGGGACAACACACAGATACGCAGTATTTT
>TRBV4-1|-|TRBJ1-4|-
CASSQFGDEKLFF
TGCGCCAGCAGCCAGTTCGGGGATGAAAAACTGTTTTTT
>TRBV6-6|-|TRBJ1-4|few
CASEATATNEKLFF
TGTGCCAGCGAAGCGACAGCAACTAATGAAAAACTGTTTTTT
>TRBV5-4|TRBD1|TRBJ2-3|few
CASGKKRGPEDTQYF
TGTGCCAGCGGAAAAAAGAGGGGGCCAGAAGATACGCAGTATTTT
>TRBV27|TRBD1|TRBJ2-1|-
CASSRDRGSSNEQFF
TGTGCCAGCAGCCGCGACAGGGGGTCAAGCAATGAGCAGTTCTTC
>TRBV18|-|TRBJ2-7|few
CASSPPLAHEQYF
TGTGCCAGCTCACCACCATTGGCGCACGAGCAGTACTTC
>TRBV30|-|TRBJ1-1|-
CAWDVLGGPNTEAFF
TGTGCCTGGGATGTGCTCGGCGGGCCCAACACTGAAGCTTTCTTT
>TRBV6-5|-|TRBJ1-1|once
CASSYLPQGITEAFF
TGTGCCAGCAGTTATCTTCCGCAAGGGATCACTGAAGCTTTCTTT
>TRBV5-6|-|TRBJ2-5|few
CASSSLSIETVTQETQYF
TGTGCCAGCAGCTCGCTGTCTATTGAGACAGTTACCCAAGAGACCCAGTACTTC
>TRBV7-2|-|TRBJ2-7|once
CASSRYSYEQYF
TGTGCCAGCAGCCGTTATTCCTACGAGCAGTACTTC
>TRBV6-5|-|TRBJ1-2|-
CASSRKGGGYTF
TGTGCCAGCAGTCGCAAGGGAGGTGGCTACACCTTC
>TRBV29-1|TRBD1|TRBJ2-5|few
CSAGTGETQYF
TGCAGTGCCGGGACAGGGGAGACCCAGTACTTC
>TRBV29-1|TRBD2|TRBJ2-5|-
CSVLRGIETQYF
TGCAGCGTTTTGCGGGGGATTGAGACCCAGTACTTC
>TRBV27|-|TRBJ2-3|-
CASNRDTQGTDTQYF
TGTGCCAGTAACCGGGACACCCAGGGGACAGATACGCAGTATTTT
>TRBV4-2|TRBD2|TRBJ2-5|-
CASSQGSSGPQETQYF
TGTGCCAGCAGCCAAGGGTCTAGCGGGCCTCAAGAGACCCAGTACTTC
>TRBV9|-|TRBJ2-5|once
CASSVGGVQETQYF
TGTGCCAGCAGCGTGGGGGGTGTCCAAGAGACCCAGTACTTC
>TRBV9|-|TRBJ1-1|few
CASSAAIGNTEAFF
TGTGCCAGCAGCGCGGCCATCGGGAACACTGAAGCTTTCTTT
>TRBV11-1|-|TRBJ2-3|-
CASSFGARTDTQYF
TGTGCCAGCAGCTTCGGGGCCCGCACAGATACGCAGTATTTT
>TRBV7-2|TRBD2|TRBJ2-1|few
CASSPGLAGGENEQFF
TGTGCCAGCAGCCCGGGACTAGCGGGAGGCGAAAATGAGCAGTTCTTC
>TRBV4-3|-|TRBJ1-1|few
CASSPQGTPNTEAFF
TGCGCCAGCAGCCCGCAGGGGACTCCGAACACTGAAGCTTTCTTT
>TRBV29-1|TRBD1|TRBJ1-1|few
CSVQFPDRGTEAFF
TGCAGCGTCCAGTTTCCTGACAGGGGCACTGAAGCTTTCTTT
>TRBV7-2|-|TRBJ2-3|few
CASSLIRADTQYF
TGTGCCAGCAGCTTAATCAGGGCAGATACGCAGTATTTT
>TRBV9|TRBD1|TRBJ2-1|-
CASSVETGPYNEQFF
TGTGCCAGCAGCGTAGAGACAGGGCCCTACAATGAGCAGTTCTTC
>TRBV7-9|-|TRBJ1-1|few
CASGLPRIQGGDPNTEAFF
TGTGCCAGCGGGTTGCCACGAATACAGGGTGGCGACCCTAACACTGAAGCTTTCTTT
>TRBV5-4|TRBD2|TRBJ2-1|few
CASSLEAGLYNEQFF
TGTGCCAGCAGCTTGGAAGCGGGGCTTTACAATGAGCAGTTCTTC
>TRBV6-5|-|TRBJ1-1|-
CASSSWGSLNTEAFF
TGTGCCAGCAGCTCCTGGGGTAGTTTGAACACTGAAGCTTTCTTT
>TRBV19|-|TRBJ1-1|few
CASSIQGPNTEAFF
TGTGCCAGTAGTATCCAGGGGCCGAACACTGAAGCTTTCTTT
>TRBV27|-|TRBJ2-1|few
CATCGGKSYNEQFF
TGTGCCACCTGTGGGGGAAAATCCTACAATGAGCAGTTCTTC
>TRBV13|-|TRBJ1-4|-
CASSWGTALNEKLFF
TGTGCCAGCAGCTGGGGGACGGCCCTTAATGAAAAACTGTTTTTT
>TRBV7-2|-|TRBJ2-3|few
CASSPDTDTQYF
TGTGCCAGCAGCCCTGACACAGATACGCAGTATTTT
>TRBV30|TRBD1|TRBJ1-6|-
CAWIPGQGSPLHF
TGTGCCTGGATTCCGGGACAGGGTTCACCCCTCCACTTT
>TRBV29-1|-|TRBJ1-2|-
CSVVFGYGYTF
TGCAGCGTTGTTTTCGGCTATGGCTACACCTTC
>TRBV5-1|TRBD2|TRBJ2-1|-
CASSTETGTRMGEQFF
TGCGCCAGCAGCACGGAGACGGGGACTAGGATGGGTGAGCAGTTCTTC
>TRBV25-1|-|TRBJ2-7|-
CASRLGVGEQYF
TGTGCCAGCAGGTTAGGGGTGGGGGAGCAGTACTTC
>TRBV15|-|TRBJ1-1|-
CATSRDQVGTEAFF
TGTGCCACCAGCAGAGATCAAGTTGGAACTGAAGCTTTCTTT